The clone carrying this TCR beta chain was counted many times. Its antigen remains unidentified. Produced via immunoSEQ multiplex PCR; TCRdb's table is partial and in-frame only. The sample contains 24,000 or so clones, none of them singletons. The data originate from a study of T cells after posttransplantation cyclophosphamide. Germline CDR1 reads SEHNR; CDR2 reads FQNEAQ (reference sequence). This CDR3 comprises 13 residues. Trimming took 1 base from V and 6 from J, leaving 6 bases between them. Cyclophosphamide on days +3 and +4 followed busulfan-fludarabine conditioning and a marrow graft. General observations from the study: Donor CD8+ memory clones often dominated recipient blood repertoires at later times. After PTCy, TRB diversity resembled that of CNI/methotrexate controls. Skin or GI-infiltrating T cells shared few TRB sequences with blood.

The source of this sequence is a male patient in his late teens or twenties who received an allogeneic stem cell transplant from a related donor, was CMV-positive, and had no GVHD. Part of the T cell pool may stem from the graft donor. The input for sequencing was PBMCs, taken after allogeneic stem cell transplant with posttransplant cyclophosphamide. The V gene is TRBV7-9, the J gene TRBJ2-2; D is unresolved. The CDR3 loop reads CASSLVRAGELFF. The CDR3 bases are TGTGCCAGCAGCTTAGTACGAGCCGGGGAGCTGTTTTTT.